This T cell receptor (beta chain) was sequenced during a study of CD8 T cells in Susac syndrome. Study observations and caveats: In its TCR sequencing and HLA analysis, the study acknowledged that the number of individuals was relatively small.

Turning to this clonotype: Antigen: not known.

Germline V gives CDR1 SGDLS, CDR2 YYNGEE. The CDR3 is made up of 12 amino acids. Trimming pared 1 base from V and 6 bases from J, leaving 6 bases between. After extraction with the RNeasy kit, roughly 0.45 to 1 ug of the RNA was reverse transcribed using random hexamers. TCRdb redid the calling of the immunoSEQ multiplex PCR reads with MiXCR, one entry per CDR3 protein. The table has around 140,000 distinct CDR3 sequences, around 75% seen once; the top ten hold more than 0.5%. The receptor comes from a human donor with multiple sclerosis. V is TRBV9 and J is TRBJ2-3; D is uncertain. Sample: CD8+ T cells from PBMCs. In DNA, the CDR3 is TGTGCCAGCAGCGTACCCAGGGATACGCAGTATTTT. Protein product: CASSVPRDTQYF.